What follows describes a single TCR beta chain. Its antigen is currently unknown. The germline CDR1 and CDR2 sequences are SGHDT and YYEEEE. The CDR3 runs to 16 residues. V shed 2 bases and J shed 0 bases, with 11 bases lying between them. This specimen comes from a study of T-cell memory formation after mild COVID-19. Looking at the study overall: The two donors had largely donor-specific TCR clusters. Study-level results: Second-wave clones that peaked on day 37 lacked confirmed SARS-CoV-2 specificity. Balance between CD4 and CD8 was seen in clones contracting day 15 to 85, and a CD4+ lean was seen in later expanders.

The authors produced TCR alpha and TCR beta cDNA libraries with sample barcodes and UMIs by 5'RACE using constant-segment primers. Each CDR3 protein gets one entry after TCRdb re-called the 5' RACE reads with MiXCR. The sample has fewer than 650,000 distinct CDR3 sequences; 17% are singletons. This TCR derives from an adult woman who had mild COVID-19 (a few samples of this study predate the infection). Cell type and time point are not known. The sample comprised PBMCs or a T cell subset sorted from them (not recorded which). V and J are TRBV5-6 and TRBJ2-2; tentative D call: TRBD2 (6 bases). CDR3 DNA sequence: TGTGCCAGCAGCTTTGCGGCGGGGTCGAACACCGGGGAGCTGTTTTTT. Its translation: CASSFAAGSNTGELFF.